Below, 18 T cell receptor beta chains from the same sample are listed, as sequenced in a study of T cells after yellow fever vaccination. In TCRdb, the 5' RACE reads were re-called with MiXCR into one record per CDR3 protein. The sample consists of over 300,000 distinct CDR3 sequences, over 4% of them appearing once. The starting material was PBMCs, obtained 5 days after the yellow fever booster vaccination. Source of these receptors: a man aged 18-30 years who received the YFV17D yellow fever vaccine.

Many counts were recorded for this clonotype. The chain recombines TRBV21-1 with TRBJ1-2; the table's D call, TRBD1, has no DNA check behind it. TRBV21-1 is described as a pseudogene. CDR3 length: 15 amino acids. The CDR3 is CASSKNPQGNYGYTF. DNA of the CDR3: TGTGCCAGCAGCAAGAACCCTCAGGGGAACTATGGCTACACCTTC.

The chain couples TRBV5-4 to TRBJ1-1, with no clear D. Germline V gives CDR1 SGHNT, CDR2 YYREEE (reference sequence). This CDR3 spans 15 amino acids. Trimming pared 4 bases from V and 0 bases from J, leaving 13 bases between. CDR3 sequence reads: CASSQREWMNTEAFF. The CDR3 bases are TGTGCCAGCAGCCAACGGGAGTGGATGAACACTGAAGCTTTCTTT.

In its sample, this clonotype was seen many times. This chain connects TRBV5-6 to TRBJ1-6; the D is unclear. The CDR3 has 13 amino acids. Germline assignment: CDR1 SGHDT and CDR2 YYEEEE. Trimming took 0 bases from V and 7 from J, leaving 5 bases between them. The CDR3 DNA sequence: TGTGCCAGCAGCTTGGCCGGCAATTCACCCCTCCACTTT. It encodes CASSLAGNSPLHF.

This clonotype was counted ten times or more. The chain is built from TRBV7-9 and TRBJ2-1; D perhaps matches TRBD1 (7 bases). The CDR3 extends over 13 amino acids. V lost 3 bases to trimming and J lost 9 bases, with 12 bases between them. From germline, CDR1 is SEHNR and CDR2 FQNEAQ (reference sequence). The CDR3 DNA reads as TGTGCCAGCAGCTTGGGGACAGCGGGTGAGCAGTTCTTC. Its translation is CASSLGTAGEQFF.

The rearrangement links TRBV5-1 to TRBJ1-1, with D tentatively TRBD1 (5 bases). Germline V gene data show CDR1 as SGHRS and CDR2 as YFSETQ. V was cut by 2 bases and J by 9 bases, with 11 bases left in between. CDR3 length equals 12 residues. CDR3 coding DNA: TGCGCCAGCAGCTTCCGGGACGGACAAGCTTTCTTT. Protein: CASSFRDGQAFF.

The table lists this clonotype with many counts. This chain links TRBV20-1 with TRBJ2-5; 9 nucleotides match TRBD2. After removal of 3 bases from V and 4 bases from J, the junction contained 9 bases not matched to a gene. Germline CDR1 and CDR2: DFQATT and SNEGSKA (reference sequence). The CDR3 covers 15 residues. The CDR3 loop reads CSASDFSRGGETQYF. Written as DNA, the CDR3 is TGCAGTGCTAGCGATTTTTCGCGGGGGGGAGAGACCCAGTACTTC.

This clonotype was detected a few times. The chain carries TRBV27 and TRBJ2-1; the match to TRBD1 covers 7 bases. CDR1 is MNHEY and CDR2 is SMNVEV in the germline V gene (reference sequence). There are 16 residues in the CDR3. Trimming at V came to 6 bases and at J to 3 bases, leaving 11 bases not matched to a gene. This chain's CDR3 is CASSRLRDSGYNEQFF. CDR3 in DNA: TGTGCCAGCAGCCGGTTAAGGGACAGTGGCTACAATGAGCAGTTCTTC.

This clonotype was detected ten times or more. The chain couples TRBV5-1 to TRBJ2-5; TRBD2 agrees at 14 bases. The J segment lost 5 bases and the V segment lost 3 bases, leaving 3 bases of the junction unmatched. The CDR3 contains 15 residues. CDR1 and CDR2 from the germline V gene are SGHRS and YFSETQ. The CDR3 sequence: CASSSRTSGGETQYF. DNA for the CDR3: TGCGCCAGCAGCTCGAGGACTAGCGGGGGGGAGACCCAGTACTTC.

There are a few counts of this clonotype. The chain joins TRBV29-1 to TRBJ1-1, with D perhaps TRBD1 (5 bases). This CDR3 spans 16 amino acids. The ends were cut back, 7 bases at V and 5 bases at J, with 26 bases in the middle. Germline values: CDR1 SQVTM, CDR2 ANQGSEA. The CDR3, as DNA: TGCAGCGCCTCGGTCGCAATCAGGGTAAGGGCAACTGAAGCTTTCTTT. Protein product: CSASVAIRVRATEAFF.

The rearrangement links TRBV21-1 to TRBJ2-7. TRBV21-1 counts as a pseudogene. The CDR3 extends over 14 amino acids. The CDR3 loop reads CASGLANGFYEQYF. The CDR3 DNA is TGTGCCAGCGGGCTCGCCAATGGATTCTACGAGCAGTACTTC.

The chain uses TRBV7-9 and TRBJ1-3, with TRBD1 identical over 7 bases. Trimming at V came to 5 bases and at J to 0 bases, leaving 7 bases not matched to a gene. Germline V gene data show CDR1 as SEHNR and CDR2 as FQNEAQ (reference sequence). This CDR3 comprises 16 residues. The chain's CDR3 is CASSPQGLSSGNTIYF. The CDR3 DNA reads as TGTGCCAGCAGCCCACAGGGGCTCAGCTCTGGAAACACCATATATTTT.

The genes are TRBV7-2 and TRBJ1-6, with D possibly TRBD1 on 5 matching bases. V lost 5 bases, J lost 10 bases, and 18 bases lay in between. Germline assignment: CDR1 SGHTA and CDR2 FQGNSA. This CDR3 region has 15 residues. DNA of the CDR3: TGTGCCAGCAGCCAGAACGGGGGATCAAGGTCACCCCTCCACTTT. Translated: CASSQNGGSRSPLHF.

The sample holds many counts of this clonotype. V usage is TRBV7-9 and J usage is TRBJ1-5; D gene unclear. The germline CDR1 and CDR2 sequences are SEHNR and FQNEAQ (reference sequence). This CDR3 contains 13 residues. V lost 2 bases and J lost 2, with 4 bases in between. The CDR3 region has the DNA TGTGCCAGCAGCTTATCCGGCAATCAGCCCCAGCATTTT. The encoded protein is CASSLSGNQPQHF. The full variable domain, its missing parts supplied by reference TRBV7-9 and TRBJ1-5, is DTGVSQNPRHKITKRGQNVTFRCDPISEHNRLYWYRQTLGQGPEFLTYFQNEAQLEKSRLLSDRFSAERPKGSFSTLEIQRTEQGDSAMYLCASSLSGNQPQHFGDGTRLSIL.

This clonotype was counted ten times or more. This rearrangement joins TRBV20-1 to TRBJ2-7; possibly TRBD2 for D (6 bases). The germline V gene encodes CDR1 DFQATT and CDR2 SNEGSKA (reference sequence). Between the trimmed V and J ends, which lost 5 bases and 4 bases, there was a span of 15 bases. This CDR3 comprises 13 residues. CDR3 DNA: TGCAGTGCTTCCAATGGGGGACTGTACGAGCAGTACTTC. This sequence encodes CSASNGGLYEQYF.

This clonotype was detected ten times or more. The chain employs TRBV4-3 and TRBJ2-3; 14 nucleotides align to TRBD2. J was trimmed by 5 bases and V by 4 bases; bases with no gene match: 8. The CDR3 is 17 residues long. Germline CDR1 reads LGHNA; CDR2 reads YSLEER. The CDR3 here is CASSLLTSGGVVDTQYF. DNA for the CDR3: TGCGCCAGCAGCCTTTTGACTAGCGGGGGGGTAGTAGATACGCAGTATTTT.

This clonotype has just a few counts. The V and J genes are TRBV3-1 and TRBJ1-5; D possibly corresponds to TRBD1 (5 bases). The V end was cut by 1 base, the J end by 7 bases, with 14 bases between. The germline V gene encodes CDR1 LGHDT and CDR2 YNNKEL (reference sequence). The CDR3 length is 15 residues. Here the CDR3 DNA reads TGTGCCAGCAGCCAAGGAGCCGGGGCCGTCCAGCCCCAGCATTTT. It codes for CASSQGAGAVQPQHF.

In its sample, this clonotype was seen many times. The CDR3 region has the DNA TGCAGTGCCCAAGGAGGGTATGGCTACACCTTC. It translates to CSAQGGYGYTF. This chain links TRBV20-1 with TRBJ1-2, with no clear D. Germline-derived CDR1 and CDR2 are DFQATT and SNEGSKA (reference sequence). V shed 6 bases and J shed 5 bases, with 10 bases lying between them. The CDR3 is made up of 11 amino acids.

J is TRBJ1-1 and V is TRBV20-1; D is unclear. Germline CDR1 and CDR2: DFQATT and SNEGSKA (reference sequence). CDR3 length equals 15 residues. The germline V and J ends were trimmed by 6 bases and 10 bases, with 27 bases remaining between them. In nucleotides, the CDR3 is TGCAGTGCCGATTCCCTTCGAGGACGGACCCGTAGAGCTTTCTTT. It specifies CSADSLRGRTRRAFF.